This record looks at one T cell receptor (beta chain) sequence and its context. What it binds is not known. The data belong to a study of beta chain features in type 1 diabetes. Every isolated RNA sample was fully reverse transcribed, so sequencing captured expressed TCRB transcripts. Repertoires were generated with immunoSEQ multiplex PCR, while TCRdb's copy carries only in-frame clones and drops some. The table shows 600,000 to 750,000 clones, with roughly an eighth occurring only once. Study-level findings and limits: Moderately but significantly shorter TCRB CDR3s were found in Type 1 diabetes patients in all four CD4+ subsets.

Source material: naive CD4+ T cells from blood. This clonotype originated in a man aged 25 to 40 with type 1 diabetes.

In DNA, the CDR3 is TGTGCCAGCAGTTGGGCGCTACAGAGCTCCTATAATTCACCCCTCCACTTT. It is translated as CASSWALQSSYNSPLHF. This chain connects TRBV27 to TRBJ1-6; D not certain. CDR3 length equals 17 residues. V was cut by 4 bases and J by 0 bases, with 13 bases left in between. Germline V gives CDR1 MNHEY, CDR2 SMNVEV (reference sequence).